A single sample is the source of the 31 T cell receptor beta chains below, sequenced in a study of T cell responses to AZD1222 COVID-19 vaccine. Data came from immunoSEQ multiplex PCR; TCRdb stores just in-frame clones and leaves some out. Altogether 130,000 to 150,000 clones are present, more than 70% being singletons, with the ten largest covering roughly 1.7%. The source was peripheral blood, collected 28 days after the second AZD1222 dose. These receptor sequences come from an adult who received the AZD1222 COVID-19 vaccine.

The chain couples TRBV7-3 to TRBJ2-7; D might be TRBD1 or TRBD2, each matching 5 bases. V was clipped by 4 bases and J by 2 bases, with 12 bases between them. The germline V gene has CDR1 SGHTA and CDR2 FQGTGA. The CDR3 has 14 residues. CDR3 sequence reads: CASSYYPGPYEQYF. CDR3 in DNA: TGTGCCAGCAGCTACTACCCGGGACCCTACGAGCAGTACTTC.

This clone appeared a single time. The CDR3 loop is CASRQGPAFF. The CDR3 bases are TGTGCCAGCCGACAGGGGCCAGCTTTCTTT. The V and J genes are TRBV21-1 and TRBJ1-1; the D segment call TRBD1 is taken from the table without a DNA check. TRBV21-1 is tagged as a pseudogene. CDR3 length: 10 amino acids.

This chain connects TRBV6-5 to TRBJ1-2; D ambiguous. The CDR3 sequence is 13 residues long. Germline assignment: CDR1 MNHEY and CDR2 SVGAGI. V lost 2 bases, J lost 4 bases, and 8 bases lay in between. The chain's CDR3 is CASSYGRIYGYTF. CDR3 sequence (DNA): TGTGCCAGCAGTTACGGAAGGATCTATGGCTACACCTTC.

The rearrangement joins TRBV19 to TRBJ1-4, with a weak D call TRBD1 (5 bases). The CDR3 is 15 amino acids. CDR1 is LNHDA, CDR2 SQIVND, per germline (reference sequence). The ends were cut back, 2 bases at V and 4 bases at J, with 11 bases in the middle. The CDR3 is CASSIPGWSNEKLFF. In DNA, the CDR3 is TGTGCCAGTAGTATACCAGGGTGGAGTAATGAAAAACTGTTTTTT.

The chain is built from TRBV4-2 and TRBJ2-1; 11 positions agree with TRBD1. Germline trimming cut 4 bases from V and 3 bases from J; bases unmatched to any gene: 17. The CDR3 is made up of 20 amino acids. Germline CDR1 LGHNA, CDR2 YNFKEQ. Written as DNA, the CDR3 is TGTGCCAGCAGCCTACCCAAGGGAACCTCGGACAGGGGGCGCTACAATGAGCAGTTCTTC. Its protein product is CASSLPKGTSDRGRYNEQFF.

Turning to this clone: This CDR3 is also generated by other DNA sequences in the sample. This chain connects TRBV5-4 to TRBJ1-1, with TRBD1 as a possible D gene (5 bases). This CDR3 region has 14 residues. Germline loops: CDR1 SGHNT, CDR2 YYREEE (reference sequence). Trimming took 2 bases from V and 3 from J, leaving 11 bases between them. The CDR3 reads CASSFGAGDTEAFF. For the CDR3, the DNA is TGTGCCAGCAGCTTTGGGGCGGGCGACACTGAAGCTTTCTTT.

This chain links TRBV27 with TRBJ2-1; D might be TRBD2 (5 bases). CDR3 length: 13 amino acids. Trimming removed 6 bases from V and 7 bases from J, with 13 bases in between. Germline CDR1 reads MNHEY; CDR2 reads SMNVEV (reference sequence). The CDR3 region has the DNA TGTGCCAGCAGCCCCCCTAGCAGAAATGAGCAGTTCTTC. Translation: CASSPPSRNEQFF.

V usage is TRBV18 and J usage is TRBJ2-7; TRBD1 matches at 7 bases. Per the germline V gene, CDR1 is KGHSH and CDR2 is LQKENI. The J segment lost 3 bases and the V segment lost 4 bases, leaving 6 bases of the junction unmatched. This CDR3 has 14 amino acids. The CDR3 region has the DNA TGTGCCAGCTCACAAAACAGGGACAGCTACGAGCAGTACTTC. As protein: CASSQNRDSYEQYF.

J is TRBJ2-7 and V is TRBV11-2; D is ambiguous. The CDR3 consists of 16 residues. Trimming shortened V by 5 bases and J by 0 bases, and 17 bases separated the two germline ends. From germline, CDR1 is SGHAT and CDR2 FQNNGV. CDR3 region: CASSPGGSWSSYEQYF. The CDR3 DNA sequence: TGTGCCAGCAGCCCCGGTGGTAGCTGGAGCTCCTACGAGCAGTACTTC.

The J gene is TRBJ2-7, the V gene TRBV7-2, with a possible D match to TRBD2 (5 bases). Germline CDR1 reads SGHTA; CDR2 reads FQGNSA. The CDR3 length is 14 residues. Trimming removed 6 bases at V and 5 bases at J, with 17 bases between. The CDR3 region is CASSPRGRGNEQYF. The CDR3 DNA follows: TGTGCCAGCAGTCCTCGAGGCCGGGGTAACGAGCAGTACTTC.

The gene calls are TRBV24-1 and TRBJ2-5; D may be TRBD1 or TRBD2 (6 bases each). V gave up 2 bases and J gave up 5 bases, with 20 bases separating them. Germline values: CDR1 KGHDR, CDR2 SFDVKD. This CDR3 has 17 residues. CDR3: CATSDSPRGGLGETQYF. CDR3 bases: TGTGCCACCAGTGATTCCCCCAGGGGAGGCCTCGGGGAGACCCAGTACTTC.

This clone was detected once. This chain uses TRBV7-9 with TRBJ1-3; D may be TRBD1 (5 bases). Deletions cut 5 bases from V and 4 bases from J, with 15 bases between. The CDR3 runs 15 residues. The V gene's germline CDR1 is SEHNR and CDR2 FQNEAQ (reference sequence). As DNA, the CDR3 is TGTGCCAGCAGCGAGCTCAGACAGTCCGGAAACACCATATATTTT. Translated: CASSELRQSGNTIYF.

The gene calls are TRBV5-4 and TRBJ2-1; 14 nucleotides match TRBD2. Looked up from germline, CDR1 is SGHNT and CDR2 is YYREEE (reference sequence). CDR3 length equals 16 residues. With V trimmed by 4 bases and J by 6 bases, 6 bases remained unmatched. Written as DNA, the CDR3 is TGTGCCAGCAGCCCGGGGGGGACTAGCGGGAGCAATGAGCAGTTCTTC. Translation gives CASSPGGTSGSNEQFF.

The chain links TRBV9 to TRBJ2-7; 8 bases are a match to TRBD2. CDR3 size: 13 residues. Losses at the gene ends were 3 bases for V and 7 bases for J; bases not matched to a gene: 6. Germline CDR1 is SGDLS and CDR2 is YYNGEE. The CDR3 nucleotides read TGTGCCAGCAGCGCGGGAGGGGCGGGGGAGCAGTACTTC. Its protein is CASSAGGAGEQYF.

The chain uses TRBV5-1 and TRBJ1-3, with a tentative D call TRBD1 (6 bases). V lost 0 bases to trimming and J lost 6 bases, with 10 bases between them. The CDR3 length is 14 residues. Germline loops: CDR1 SGHRS, CDR2 YFSETQ. The CDR3 here is CASSLEGGENTIYF. The CDR3 DNA reads TGCGCCAGCAGCTTGGAAGGGGGGGAAAACACCATATATTTT.

In DNA form, the CDR3 reads TGTGCCAGCAGCGGCGACCGATTCGAGGTGACCCAGTACTTC. The encoded protein is CASSGDRFEVTQYF. This chain connects TRBV6-2 or TRBV6-3 to TRBJ2-5; D gene unclear. Trimming cost V 6 bases and J 7 bases, with 18 bases left between them. Germline CDR1 reads MNHEY; CDR2 reads SVGEGT. This CDR3 contains 14 residues.

The rearrangement joins TRBV19 to TRBJ2-1; 9 bases agree with TRBD2. The germline gives CDR1 LNHDA, CDR2 SQIVND (reference sequence). CDR3 length: 22 residues. V lost 5 bases, J lost 8 bases, and 31 bases stayed unmatched. This chain's CDR3 is CASSGLWRSGGREGRLVDEQFF. In DNA form, the CDR3 reads TGTGCCAGTAGTGGTCTTTGGAGATCCGGTGGGCGGGAGGGCCGCTTGGTAGATGAGCAGTTCTTC.

The V gene is TRBV2, the J gene TRBJ1-5; D not resolved. This CDR3 region has 15 residues. V dropped 3 bases and J dropped 0 bases, with 9 bases sitting between them. CDR1 SNHLY and CDR2 FYNNEI come from the germline V gene. The chain's CDR3 is CASSEANYSNQPQHF. The CDR3 region has the DNA TGTGCCAGCAGTGAGGCAAACTATAGCAATCAGCCCCAGCATTTT.

The gene calls are TRBV3-1 (or the pseudogene TRBV3-2) and TRBJ2-3, with 11 bases identical to TRBD2. CDR1 LGHDT and CDR2 YNNKEL come from the germline V gene (reference sequence). This CDR3 has 18 amino acids. V shed 1 base and J 0 bases; nucleotides not matched to a gene: 6. Here the CDR3 DNA reads TGTGCCAGCAGCCAAGTGCTAGCGGGGGGTTATAGCACAGATACGCAGTATTTT. Its translation: CASSQVLAGGYSTDTQYF.

J is TRBJ1-1 and V is TRBV11-1; unclear D gene. The germline V gene encodes CDR1 SGHAT and CDR2 FQDESV (reference sequence). The CDR3 runs 13 residues. The V end was cut by 3 bases, the J end by 5 bases, with 10 bases between. The CDR3 sequence is CASSFRVSTEAFF. CDR3 DNA sequence: TGTGCCAGCAGCTTCCGAGTATCGACTGAAGCTTTCTTT.

This clone was observed once. The chain combines TRBV30 with TRBJ2-7; D is perhaps TRBD1 (5 bases). With 5 bases removed from V and 5 bases from J, the gap between germline ends came to 16 bases. This CDR3 contains 13 residues. Germline CDR1 reads GTSNPN; CDR2 reads SVGIG (reference sequence). CDR3 in amino acids: CAWSGLGFDEQYF. The CDR3 DNA follows: TGTGCCTGGTCAGGGTTGGGATTCGACGAGCAGTACTTC.

This clone was detected once. V usage is TRBV18 and J usage is TRBJ1-5; D is perhaps TRBD1 (6 bases). The CDR3 spans 13 residues. CDR1 is KGHSH and CDR2 is LQKENI in the germline V gene. The germline V and J ends were trimmed by 4 bases and 4 bases, with 8 bases remaining between them. The chain's CDR3 is CASSLDRNQPQHF. Written as DNA, the CDR3 is TGTGCCAGCTCACTCGACAGGAATCAGCCCCAGCATTTT.

This chain joins TRBV5-1 and TRBJ2-1; 7 nucleotides align to TRBD2. The germline CDR1 and CDR2 sequences are SGHRS and YFSETQ. This CDR3 contains 16 residues. Germline trimming cut 4 bases from V and 1 base from J; bases unmatched to any gene: 8. The CDR3 region has the DNA TGCGCCAGCAGCCCTGCGGCCGGGGGGTCCTACAATGAGCAGTTCTTC. It encodes CASSPAAGGSYNEQFF.

The CDR3 coding sequence is TGTGCCAGCAGCTTAATGGCTAGCGGGACTGGAGATACGCAGTATTTT. It yields the protein CASSLMASGTGDTQYF. This chain uses TRBV11-2 with TRBJ2-3; 9 bases are shared with TRBD2. With 2 bases clipped from V and 5 bases from J, the junction kept 8 bases outside the gene matches. This CDR3 comprises 16 residues. Germline V gene sequence: CDR1 SGHAT, CDR2 FQNNGV.

This clone was observed once. This chain links TRBV27 with TRBJ2-5; D call uncertain. V was pared by 5 bases and J by 5 bases, with 9 bases between. The germline CDR1 and CDR2 sequences are MNHEY and SMNVEV (reference sequence). CDR3 length equals 12 residues. CDR3 amino acids: CASSETGETQYF. CDR3 DNA sequence: TGTGCCAGCAGTGAAACTGGGGAGACCCAGTACTTC.

In this sample, this clone turned up many times. The rearrangement links TRBV6-5 to TRBJ2-5, with 8 bases that match TRBD2. Germline V lookup: CDR1 MNHEY, CDR2 SVGAGI. V dropped 7 bases and J dropped 4; count of bases not matched to a gene: 11. This CDR3 comprises 15 residues. CDR3 nucleotides: TGTGCCAGCACCCCCGGGGCGGGAGGTGGAGAGACCCAGTACTTC. It codes for CASTPGAGGGETQYF.

This chain links TRBV27 with TRBJ2-1, with no clear D. V lost 3 bases, J lost 6 bases, and 9 bases lay in between. Per germline, CDR1 MNHEY and CDR2 SMNVEV (reference sequence). The CDR3 length is 13 residues. The CDR3 loop reads CASSLNSPNEQFF. In DNA, the CDR3 is TGTGCCAGCAGTTTGAACAGCCCCAATGAGCAGTTCTTC.

This clone showed up just once. This chain connects TRBV28 to TRBJ2-1; the D is unclear. The CDR3 spans 14 residues. The germline CDR1 and CDR2 sequences are MDHEN and SYDVKM. V lost 5 bases and J lost 0, with 8 bases in between. The CDR3 nucleotides are TGTGCCAGCAGTCCATCAAGCTCCTACAATGAGCAGTTCTTC. Protein product: CASSPSSSYNEQFF.

The CDR3 spells CSARTPIKGGKRTEAFF. The CDR3 coding sequence is TGCAGCGCTCGAACCCCGATAAAAGGAGGGAAGAGGACTGAAGCTTTCTTT. The chain is built from TRBV29-1 and TRBJ1-1; D gene ambiguous. The V gene's germline CDR1 is SQVTM and CDR2 ANQGSEA. There are 17 residues in the CDR3. V was clipped by 7 bases and J by 5 bases, with 29 bases between them. The full variable domain, in which reference TRBV29-1 and TRBJ1-1 provide the parts outside the CDR3, is SAVISQKPSRDICQRGTSLTIQCQVDSQVTMMFWYRQQPGQSLTLIATANQGSEATYESGFVIDKFPISRPNLTFSTLTVSNMSPEDSSIYLCSARTPIKGGKRTEAFFGQGTRLTVV.

The V call is TRBV5-1, the J call TRBJ2-1; 8 nucleotides agree with TRBD2. From germline, CDR1 is SGHRS and CDR2 YFSETQ. The CDR3 covers 15 residues. Trimming took 1 base from V and 4 from J; bases not matched to a gene: 4. CDR3 sequence: CASSLQTGGYNEQFF. DNA for the CDR3: TGCGCCAGCAGCTTGCAGACGGGAGGGTACAATGAGCAGTTCTTC.

The chain combines TRBV7-9 with TRBJ2-7; 8 bases are a match to TRBD2. After removal of 1 base from V and 3 bases from J, the junction contained 8 bases not matched to a gene. CDR3 length: 16 amino acids. Per germline, CDR1 SEHNR and CDR2 FQNEAQ (reference sequence). The CDR3 coding sequence is TGTGCCAGCAGCTTAGGAGCGGGAGCAAAACGCTACGAGCAGTACTTC. Residues: CASSLGAGAKRYEQYF.